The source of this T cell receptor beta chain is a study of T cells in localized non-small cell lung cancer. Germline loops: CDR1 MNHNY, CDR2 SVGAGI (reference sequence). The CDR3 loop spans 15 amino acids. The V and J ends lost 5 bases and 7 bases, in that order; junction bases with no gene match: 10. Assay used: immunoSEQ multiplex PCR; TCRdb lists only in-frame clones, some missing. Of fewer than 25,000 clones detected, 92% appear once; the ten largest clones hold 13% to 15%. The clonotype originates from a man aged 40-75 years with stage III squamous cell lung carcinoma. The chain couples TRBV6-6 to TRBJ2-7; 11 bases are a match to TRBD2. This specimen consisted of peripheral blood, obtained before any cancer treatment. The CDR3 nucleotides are TGTGCCAGCAGTCCACGACTAGCGGGGAAGGGTGAGCAGTACTTC. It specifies CASSPRLAGKGEQYF.